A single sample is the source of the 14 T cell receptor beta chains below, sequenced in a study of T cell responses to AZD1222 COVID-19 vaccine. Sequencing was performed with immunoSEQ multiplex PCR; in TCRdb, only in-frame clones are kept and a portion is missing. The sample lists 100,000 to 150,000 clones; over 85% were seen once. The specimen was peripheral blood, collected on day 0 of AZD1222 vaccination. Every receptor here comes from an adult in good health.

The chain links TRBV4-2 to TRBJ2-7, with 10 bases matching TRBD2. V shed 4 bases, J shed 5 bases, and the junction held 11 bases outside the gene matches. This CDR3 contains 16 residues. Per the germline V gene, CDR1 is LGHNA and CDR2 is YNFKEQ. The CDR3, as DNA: TGTGCCAGCAGCCGAGACGTACTAGCGGGAAGCCACGAGCAGTACTTC. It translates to CASSRDVLAGSHEQYF.

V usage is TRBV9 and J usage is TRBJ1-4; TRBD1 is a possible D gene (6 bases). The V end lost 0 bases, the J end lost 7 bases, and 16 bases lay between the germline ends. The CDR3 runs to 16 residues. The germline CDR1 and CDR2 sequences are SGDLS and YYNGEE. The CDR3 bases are TGTGCCAGCAGCGTAGCTCCCAGGGGCGGTAGTGAAAAACTGTTTTTT. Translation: CASSVAPRGGSEKLFF.

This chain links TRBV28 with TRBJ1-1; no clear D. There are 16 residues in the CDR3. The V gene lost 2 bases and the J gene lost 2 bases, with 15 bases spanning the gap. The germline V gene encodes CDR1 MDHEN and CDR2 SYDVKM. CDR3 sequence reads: CASSLRGRRSNTEAFF. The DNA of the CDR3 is TGTGCCAGCAGTTTAAGAGGGCGCAGGTCAAACACTGAAGCTTTCTTT.

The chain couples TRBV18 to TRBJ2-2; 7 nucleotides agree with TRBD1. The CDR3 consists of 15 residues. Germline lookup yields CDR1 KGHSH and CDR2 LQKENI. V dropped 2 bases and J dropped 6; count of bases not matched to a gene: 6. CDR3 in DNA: TGTGCCAGCTCACCAGAGGGGGCAAGACCCGGGGAGCTGTTTTTT. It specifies CASSPEGARPGELFF.

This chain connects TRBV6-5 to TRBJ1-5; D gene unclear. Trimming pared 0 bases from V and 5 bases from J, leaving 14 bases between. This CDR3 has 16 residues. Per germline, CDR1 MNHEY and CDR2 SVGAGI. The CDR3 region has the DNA TGTGCCAGCAGTTACTCGAGAACTGGTACTCATCAGCCCCAGCATTTT. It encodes CASSYSRTGTHQPQHF.

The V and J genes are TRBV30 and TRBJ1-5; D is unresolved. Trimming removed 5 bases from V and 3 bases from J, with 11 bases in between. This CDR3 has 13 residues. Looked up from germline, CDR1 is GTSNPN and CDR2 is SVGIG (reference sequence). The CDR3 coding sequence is TGTGCCTGGCGAAGGACGGACAATCAGCCCCAGCATTTT. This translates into CAWRRTDNQPQHF.

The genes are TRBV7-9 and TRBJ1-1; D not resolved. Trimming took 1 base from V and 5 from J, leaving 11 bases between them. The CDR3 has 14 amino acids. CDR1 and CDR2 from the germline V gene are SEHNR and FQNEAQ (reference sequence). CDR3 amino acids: CASSLDRVETEAFF. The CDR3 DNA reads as TGTGCCAGCAGCTTAGATAGGGTTGAGACTGAAGCTTTCTTT.

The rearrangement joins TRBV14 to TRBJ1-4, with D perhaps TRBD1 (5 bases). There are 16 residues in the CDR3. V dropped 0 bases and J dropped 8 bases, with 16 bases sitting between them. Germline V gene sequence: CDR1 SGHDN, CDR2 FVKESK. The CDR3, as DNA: TGTGCCAGCAGCCAAGATCTTGGGACTAGACCGGAAAAACTGTTTTTT. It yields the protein CASSQDLGTRPEKLFF.

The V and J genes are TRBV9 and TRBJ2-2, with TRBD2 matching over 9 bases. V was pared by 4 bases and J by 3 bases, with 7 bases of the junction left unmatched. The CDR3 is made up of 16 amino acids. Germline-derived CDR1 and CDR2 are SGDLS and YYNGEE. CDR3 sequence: CASSPWLAGHTGELFF. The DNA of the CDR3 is TGTGCCAGCAGCCCTTGGCTAGCGGGGCACACCGGGGAGCTGTTTTTT.

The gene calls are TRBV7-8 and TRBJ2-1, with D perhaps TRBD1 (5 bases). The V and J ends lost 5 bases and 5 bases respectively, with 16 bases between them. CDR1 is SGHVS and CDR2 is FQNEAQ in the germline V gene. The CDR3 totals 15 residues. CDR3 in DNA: TGTGCCAGCAGCCAAGGGGCAGGGATCCACAATGAGCAGTTCTTC. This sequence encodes CASSQGAGIHNEQFF. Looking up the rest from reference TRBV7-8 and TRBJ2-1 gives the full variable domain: GAGVSQSPRYKVAKRGQDVALRCDPISGHVSLFWYQQALGQGPEFLTYFQNEAQLDKSGLPSDRFFAERPEGSVSTLKIQRTQQEDSAVYLCASSQGAGIHNEQFFGPGTRLTVL.

The CDR3 bases are TGTGCCAACCAGGGGAGGAACACCGGGGAGCTGTTTTTT. Translating gives CANQGRNTGELFF. The genes are TRBV28 and TRBJ2-2; possibly TRBD1 for D (6 bases). The V gene's germline CDR1 is MDHEN and CDR2 SYDVKM. Trimming removed 10 bases at V and 1 base at J, with 10 bases between. The CDR3 totals 13 residues.

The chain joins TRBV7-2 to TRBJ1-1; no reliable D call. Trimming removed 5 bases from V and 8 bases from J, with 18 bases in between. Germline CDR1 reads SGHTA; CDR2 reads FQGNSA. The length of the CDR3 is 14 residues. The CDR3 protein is CASSLHLLTGEAFF. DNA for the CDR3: TGTGCCAGCAGCCTGCACCTTCTGACGGGGGAAGCTTTCTTT.

DNA for the CDR3: TGTGCCAGCAGTCCGTCACCGACAGGATGGTGGAGCAATCAGCCCCAGCATTTT. It specifies CASSPSPTGWWSNQPQHF. The chain has TRBV27 and TRBJ1-5; D is perhaps TRBD1 (6 bases). V was cut by 5 bases and J by 1 base, with 21 bases left in between. The CDR3 has 18 residues. Germline loops: CDR1 MNHEY, CDR2 SMNVEV (reference sequence).

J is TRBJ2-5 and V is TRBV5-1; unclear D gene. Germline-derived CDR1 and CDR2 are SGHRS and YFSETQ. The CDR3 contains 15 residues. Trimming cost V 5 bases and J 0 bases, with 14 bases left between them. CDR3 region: CASRPAGTYQETQYF. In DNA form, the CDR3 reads TGCGCCAGCAGGCCGGCCGGCACGTACCAAGAGACCCAGTACTTC.